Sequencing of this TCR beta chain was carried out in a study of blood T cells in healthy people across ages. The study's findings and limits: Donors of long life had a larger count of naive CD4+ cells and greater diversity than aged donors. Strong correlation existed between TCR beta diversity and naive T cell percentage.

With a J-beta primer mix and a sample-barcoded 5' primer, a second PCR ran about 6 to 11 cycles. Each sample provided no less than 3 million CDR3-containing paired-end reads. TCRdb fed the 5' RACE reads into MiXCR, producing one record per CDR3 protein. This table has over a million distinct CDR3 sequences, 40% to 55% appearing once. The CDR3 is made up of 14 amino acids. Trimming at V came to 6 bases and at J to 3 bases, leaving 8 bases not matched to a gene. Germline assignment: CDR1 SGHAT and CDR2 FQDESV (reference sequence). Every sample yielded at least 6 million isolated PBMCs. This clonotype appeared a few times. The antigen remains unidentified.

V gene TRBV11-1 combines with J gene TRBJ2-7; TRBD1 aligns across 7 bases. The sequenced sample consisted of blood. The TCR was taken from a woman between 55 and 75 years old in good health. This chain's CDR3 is CASSLRDRVYEQYF. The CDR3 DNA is TGTGCCAGCAGTTTACGGGACAGAGTCTACGAGCAGTACTTC.